The 24 T cell receptor beta chains presented below share a single source sample, sequenced in a study of cytomegalovirus exposure and HLA in healthy donors. The PCR ran on 60 Vbeta and 13 Jbeta primers. Profiled with immunoSEQ multiplex PCR; TCRdb holds only in-frame clones, not every one. This table has about 140,000 clones, around two thirds appearing once. Sequences were obtained from PBMCs. Every receptor here comes from a woman between 35 and 50 years old in good health and CMV-seronegative.

In its sample, this clone was seen a few times. The chain uses TRBV18 and TRBJ1-1, with D tentatively TRBD1 (6 bases). Germline CDR1 reads KGHSH; CDR2 reads LQKENI. The V gene lost 4 bases and the J gene lost 1 base, with 10 bases spanning the gap. The CDR3 loop spans 14 amino acids. In DNA form, the CDR3 reads TGTGCCAGCTCACTGCACAGGGCGAACACTGAAGCTTTCTTT. Protein sequence: CASSLHRANTEAFF.

The chain carries TRBV11-2 and TRBJ2-7; TRBD1 is a possible D gene (6 bases). V lost 5 bases and J 2 bases, leaving 16 bases between the germline ends. The germline gives CDR1 SGHAT, CDR2 FQNNGV. CDR3 length equals 15 residues. CDR3 DNA sequence: TGTGCCAGCAGCCTTTCAGGGGTCCCCACCTACGAGCAGTACTTC. This translates into CASSLSGVPTYEQYF.

This clone has only one observation. This chain links TRBV27 with TRBJ1-4; TRBD1 aligns across 7 bases. CDR3 length: 15 residues. From germline, CDR1 is MNHEY and CDR2 SMNVEV (reference sequence). J lost 8 bases, V lost 4 bases, and 10 bases had no gene match. CDR3 nucleotides: TGTGCCAGCAGTTGGACCGGGACAGTAGAGGAAAAACTGTTTTTT. Translated: CASSWTGTVEEKLFF.

The chain has TRBV2 and TRBJ1-6, with a tentative D call TRBD1 (5 bases). The CDR3 length is 16 residues. V gave up 5 bases and J gave up 4 bases, with 15 bases separating them. Germline V gene lookup returns CDR1 SNHLY and CDR2 FYNNEI. DNA of the CDR3: TGTGCCAGCAGTACCCTAGAAGGGGTTTATAATTCACCCCTCCACTTT. Encoded protein: CASSTLEGVYNSPLHF. Variable domain in full (rest from reference TRBV2 and TRBJ1-6): EPEVTQTPSHQVTQMGQEVILRCVPISNHLYFYWYRQILGQKVEFLVSFYNNEISEKSEIFDDQFSVERPDGSNFTLKIRSTKLEDSAMYFCASSTLEGVYNSPLHFGNGTRLTVT.

The chain combines TRBV4-1 with TRBJ2-3; 10 nucleotides agree with TRBD2. CDR3 size: 19 residues. V shed 3 bases, J shed 1 base, and the junction held 13 bases outside the gene matches. Germline V gene lookup returns CDR1 MGHRA and CDR2 YSYEKL. CDR3 residues: CASSQDSSGGPSRTDTQYF. The CDR3 nucleotides read TGCGCCAGCAGCCAGGACAGTAGCGGGGGGCCCTCCCGCACAGATACGCAGTATTTT.

This clone was recorded a few times. The rearrangement links TRBV5-6 to TRBJ2-5; no clear D. This CDR3 comprises 14 residues. CDR1 is SGHDT, CDR2 YYEEEE, per germline. Trimming took 0 bases from V and 0 from J, leaving 6 bases between them. The DNA for the CDR3 is TGTGCCAGCAGCTTGGCCCTGTACCAAGAGACCCAGTACTTC. The encoded protein is CASSLALYQETQYF.

This chain connects TRBV28 to TRBJ1-2; D remains ambiguous. Per the germline V gene, CDR1 is MDHEN and CDR2 is SYDVKM. The CDR3 consists of 13 residues. V was pared by 2 bases and J by 2 bases, with 6 bases between. The DNA for the CDR3 is TGTGCCAGCAGTTTAGACGGGAACTATGGCTACACCTTC. Protein: CASSLDGNYGYTF.

The rearrangement uses TRBV7-2 and TRBJ2-1; a possible D gene is TRBD1 (5 bases). V was pared by 1 base and J by 9 bases, with 13 bases between. CDR1 and CDR2 (germline): SGHTA, FQGNSA. This CDR3 is 14 amino acids long. CDR3 nucleotides: TGTGCCAGCAGCTTAGGGTCGACAAGGGGTGAGCAGTTCTTC. It is translated as CASSLGSTRGEQFF.

This chain joins TRBV28 and TRBJ1-3, with 9 bases aligning to TRBD1. J lost 1 base, V lost 5 bases, and 12 bases had no gene match. The CDR3 sequence is 18 residues long. The germline V gene has CDR1 MDHEN and CDR2 SYDVKM. In nucleotides, the CDR3 is TGTGCCAGCAGTCCAATACAGGGGGCGAGGAAATCTGGAAACACCATATATTTT. Protein: CASSPIQGARKSGNTIYF.

This clone was recorded a few times. The rearrangement joins TRBV5-1 to TRBJ2-2, with 8 positions matching TRBD1. The CDR3 has 15 amino acids. Trimming took 5 bases from V and 7 from J; bases not matched to a gene: 10. From germline, CDR1 is SGHRS and CDR2 YFSETQ. In DNA, the CDR3 is TGCGCCAGCAGTACCTTGGGACAGGTTTTCGGGGAGCTGTTTTTT. It codes for CASSTLGQVFGELFF. Looking up the rest from reference TRBV5-1 and TRBJ2-2 gives the full variable domain: KAGVTQTPRYLIKTRGQQVTLSCSPISGHRSVSWYQQTPGQGLQFLFEYFSETQRNKGNFPGRFSGRQFSNSRSEMNVSTLELGDSALYLCASSTLGQVFGELFFGEGSRLTVL.

V and J are TRBV6-5 and TRBJ2-4; 7 bases map to TRBD1. The CDR3 runs to 13 residues. Germline CDR1 MNHEY, CDR2 SVGAGI. The V segment lost 6 bases and the J segment 7 bases; nucleotides outside the gene matches: 6. In DNA, the CDR3 is TGTGCCAGCAGCACGGGACAGCTGAACATTCAGTACTTC. The encoded protein is CASSTGQLNIQYF.

The chain has TRBV28 and TRBJ1-6; 10 bases agree with TRBD1. The CDR3 runs to 12 residues. The ends lost 8 bases at V and 13 bases at J; junction bases unmatched: 5. Germline V gene sequence: CDR1 MDHEN, CDR2 SYDVKM. The CDR3 DNA reads TGTGCCAGCGGGACAGGGGTAAGTCCCCTCCACTTT. This codes for CASGTGVSPLHF. Variable domain in full (rest from reference TRBV28 and TRBJ1-6): DVKVTQSSRYLVKRTGEKVFLECVQDMDHENMFWYRQDPGLGLRLIYFSYDVKMKEKGDIPEGYSVSREKKERFSLILESASTNQTSMYLCASGTGVSPLHFGNGTRLTVT.

The chain joins TRBV28 to TRBJ2-3; 7 bases match TRBD1. V trimming: 2 bases; J trimming: 10 bases; junction bases outside the gene matches: 3. The CDR3 has 12 amino acids. Germline CDR1 and CDR2: MDHEN and SYDVKM. CDR3 region: CASSLPGTAQYF. In nucleotides, the CDR3 is TGTGCCAGCAGTTTACCCGGGACAGCGCAGTATTTT.

The gene calls are TRBV4-1 and TRBJ2-1, with 7 bases lining up with TRBD2. After removal of 1 base from V and 2 bases from J, the junction contained 8 bases not matched to a gene. This CDR3 has 17 amino acids. Germline CDR1 is MGHRA and CDR2 is YSYEKL. In DNA form, the CDR3 reads TGCGCCAGCAGCCAAGTCCCCAGGACTAGGACCTACAATGAGCAGTTCTTC. It translates to CASSQVPRTRTYNEQFF.

The chain employs TRBV27 and TRBJ2-7, with D perhaps TRBD1 (6 bases). Germline lookup yields CDR1 MNHEY and CDR2 SMNVEV (reference sequence). This CDR3 is built from 14 residues. Trimming removed 1 base at V and 4 bases at J, with 11 bases between. CDR3 DNA sequence: TGTGCCAGCAGTTTATTGGTAGGGGGATACGAGCAGTACTTC. Amino acids: CASSLLVGGYEQYF.

Of note for this clone: The identical CDR3 is also encoded by other nucleotide sequences in the sample. This sequence joins TRBV9 and TRBJ1-1; D is unresolved. Trimming stripped 0 bases from V and 1 base from J, with 4 bases between. Germline V gives CDR1 SGDLS, CDR2 YYNGEE. This CDR3 has 13 amino acids. This CDR3 reads CASSVGRNTEAFF. CDR3 coding DNA: TGTGCCAGCAGCGTAGGCAGGAACACTGAAGCTTTCTTT.

This chain connects TRBV7-3 to TRBJ1-1; a weak D match, TRBD1 (6 bases). Deletions cut 4 bases from V and 5 bases from J, with 14 bases between. This CDR3 region has 14 residues. CDR1 is SGHTA and CDR2 is FQGTGA in the germline V gene. CDR3 in amino acids: CASSSRGGRTEAFF. The CDR3 nucleotides are TGTGCCAGCAGCTCCCGGGGGGGGCGGACTGAAGCTTTCTTT.

This clone was seen once. The same CDR3 can be traced to other DNA sequences in this sample. The V call is TRBV30, the J call TRBJ1-2; D may be TRBD1 (6 bases). V was pared by 3 bases and J by 4 bases, with 9 bases between. The CDR3 runs 12 residues. Germline V gives CDR1 GTSNPN, CDR2 SVGIG (reference sequence). The CDR3 reads CAWRVGGYGYTF. The CDR3 DNA is TGTGCCTGGAGGGTAGGGGGCTATGGCTACACCTTC.

The chain recombines TRBV10-3 with TRBJ2-7; perhaps TRBD1 as D (5 bases). The CDR3 consists of 11 residues. V was trimmed by 8 bases and J by 5 bases, leaving 10 bases between them. Germline V CDR1 and CDR2: ENHRY, SYGVKD. Here the CDR3 reads CAISRENEQYF. In DNA, the CDR3 is TGTGCCATCTCCAGGGAAAACGAGCAGTACTTC.

J is TRBJ1-2 and V is TRBV5-4; D not resolved. CDR1 SGHNT and CDR2 YYREEE come from the germline V gene (reference sequence). The CDR3 has 13 residues. Trimming removed 4 bases at V and 4 bases at J, with 11 bases between. CDR3 DNA: TGTGCCAGCAGCGGAGAGGCGGGCTATGGCTACACCTTC. Translated: CASSGEAGYGYTF. Full variable domain (outside the CDR3, taken from reference TRBV5-4 and TRBJ1-2): ETGVTQSPTHLIKTRGQQVTLRCSSQSGHNTVSWYQQALGQGPQFIFQYYREEENGRGNFPPRFSGLQFPNYSSELNVNALELDDSALYLCASSGEAGYGYTFGSGTRLTVV.

This chain uses TRBV7-3 with TRBJ2-1; the D is unclear. This CDR3 contains 13 residues. The germline gives CDR1 SGHTA, CDR2 FQGTGA. V lost 5 bases, J lost 5 bases, and 10 bases lay in between. CDR3: CASSPLKHNEQFF. The CDR3 nucleotides read TGTGCCAGCAGCCCCCTTAAGCACAATGAGCAGTTCTTC.

This rearrangement joins TRBV11-2 to TRBJ2-3; 8 nucleotides line up with TRBD2. V lost 5 bases, J lost 0 bases, and 7 bases stayed unmatched. This CDR3 spans 16 amino acids. Looked up from germline, CDR1 is SGHAT and CDR2 is FQNNGV. The CDR3 DNA is TGTGCCAGCAGCCTCGTAGCGGGGCGGAGCACAGATACGCAGTATTTT. This translates into CASSLVAGRSTDTQYF.

This clone was detected a few times. J is TRBJ2-7 and V is TRBV7-6; D may be TRBD1 (6 bases). The CDR3 is 14 amino acids. Germline lookup yields CDR1 SGHVS and CDR2 FNYEAQ. V lost 5 bases and J lost 2, with 13 bases in between. The CDR3 DNA sequence: TGTGCCAGCAGCACCCTGGACAGTCCCTACGAGCAGTACTTC. This codes for CASSTLDSPYEQYF.

The V call is TRBV28, the J call TRBJ2-1, with 12 bases identical to TRBD2. The germline gives CDR1 MDHEN, CDR2 SYDVKM. The junction had 14 bases not matched to a gene; V was cut back by 10 bases and J by 1 base. The CDR3 length is 18 residues. The CDR3 reads CATRFGGLAGGSYNEQFF. In DNA form, the CDR3 reads TGTGCCACCCGGTTTGGGGGACTAGCGGGCGGTTCCTACAATGAGCAGTTCTTC.